The 3 T cell receptor beta chains reported below all come from one sample, sequenced in a study of cytomegalovirus exposure and HLA in healthy donors. Researchers ran the PCR with 60 Vbeta and 13 Jbeta primers. Produced via immunoSEQ multiplex PCR; TCRdb's table is partial and in-frame only. The data contain around 160,000 clones, over 60% of them singletons. Specimen: PBMCs. These receptors all stem from a man aged 40-55 years in good health and CMV-seropositive.

The V call is TRBV7-2, the J call TRBJ1-2; weak D call: TRBD1 (5 bases). V lost 0 bases and J 8 bases, leaving 13 bases between the germline ends. The germline V gene encodes CDR1 SGHTA and CDR2 FQGNSA. CDR3 length: 14 residues. In nucleotides, the CDR3 is TGTGCCAGCAGCTTAGCAGGGGAAAACGGGGGCTACACCTTC. Translation gives CASSLAGENGGYTF.

This chain connects TRBV5-5 to TRBJ2-5; 11 positions agree with TRBD1. The CDR3 totals 17 residues. The V and J ends lost 0 bases and 5 bases, in that order; junction bases with no gene match: 9. Germline CDR1 SGHKS, CDR2 YYEKEE (reference sequence). The chain's CDR3 is CASSLVGTGGGQETQYF. In DNA form, the CDR3 reads TGTGCCAGCAGCTTGGTGGGGACAGGGGGAGGCCAGGAGACCCAGTACTTC.

Here the CDR3 DNA reads TGTGCCAGCTCACTCTCGGACAGGGGTTCCGAGCAGTACTTC. This sequence encodes CASSLSDRGSEQYF. The chain employs TRBV18 and TRBJ2-7; 9 bases map to TRBD1. The V segment lost 4 bases and the J segment 6 bases; nucleotides outside the gene matches: 7. Germline values: CDR1 KGHSH, CDR2 LQKENI. CDR3 length: 14 residues.